This TCR beta chain was sequenced during a study of blood T cells in healthy people across ages. The authors ran a second PCR of about 7 to 11 cycles using a sample-barcoded 5' primer and a J-beta primer mix. TCRdb independently ran MiXCR on the 5' RACE reads; one entry per CDR3 protein. Here the sample spans 2 million or so distinct CDR3 sequences, about 50% being singletons. Trimming took 9 bases from V and 5 from J, leaving 14 bases between them. There are 13 residues in the CDR3. Germline V gene lookup returns CDR1 SNHLY and CDR2 FYNNEI. There were at least 5.5 micrograms of total RNA extracted from every sample.

The chain recombines TRBV2 with TRBJ2-1, with D possibly matching TRBD1 (6 bases). The specimen was blood. This TCR was recovered from a woman between 35 and 50 years old in good health. CDR3 coding DNA: TGTGCCAGAGACAGGAATACACACAATGAGCAGTTCTTC. Translated: CARDRNTHNEQFF.